The 23 T cell receptor beta chains given below trace back to one sample, sequenced in a study of T cells in Graves' hyperthyroidism and ophthalmopathy. RNA transcripts yielded amplified TCR beta CDR3 regions. The HTBI primer set served for first-round RT-PCR of the TCR CDR3. TCRdb used MiXCR to reprocess the multiplex PCR reads, holding one entry per CDR3 protein. The repertoire holds a few hundred thousand distinct CDR3 sequences, with 20% as singletons. The material sequenced was blood. Receptors originate from a man aged 18 to 30 with Graves' hyperthyroidism.

As for this clonotype: A much bigger clone sits one base away, suggesting this may be a read error. V is TRBV12-3 or TRBV12-4 and J is TRBJ2-7; D is perhaps TRBD1 or TRBD2 (7 bases each). This CDR3 contains 17 residues. V was cut by 6 bases and J by 0 bases, with 21 bases left in between. The DNA of the CDR3 is TGTGCCAGCAGCCGAAAGGGGGCAGGCGGGGGCTCCTACGAGCAGTACTTC. It is translated as CASSRKGAGGGSYEQYF.

The V call is TRBV6-1, the J call TRBJ1-1; D perhaps matches TRBD1 (6 bases). Germline assignment: CDR1 MNHNS and CDR2 SASEGT. The V gene lost 8 bases and the J gene lost 4 bases, with 17 bases spanning the gap. CDR3 length equals 14 residues. Here the CDR3 DNA reads TGTGCCAGCGGGGGGGCAGGTTCCTTCACTGAAGCTTTCTTT. Protein sequence: CASGGAGSFTEAFF.

This clonotype was counted a few times. The chain joins TRBV5-1 to TRBJ2-7; 9 positions agree with TRBD1. Germline CDR1 is SGHRS and CDR2 is YFSETQ. The CDR3 extends over 14 amino acids. V shed 1 base and J 5 bases; nucleotides not matched to a gene: 4. CDR3 sequence: CASSLTDRGNEQYF. The CDR3 bases are TGCGCCAGCAGCTTGACGGACAGGGGAAACGAGCAGTACTTC.

This clonotype showed up just a few times. The chain carries TRBV29-1 and TRBJ2-2, with TRBD1 matching over 7 bases. Germline V lookup: CDR1 SQVTM, CDR2 ANQGSEA. This CDR3 has 16 residues. Germline trimming cut 0 bases from V and 6 bases from J; bases unmatched to any gene: 10. The CDR3 DNA sequence: TGCAGCGTTGAAGATATGAGCAGGGGGTACGCCGGGGAGCTGTTTTTT. Translated, it gives CSVEDMSRGYAGELFF.

The chain combines TRBV28 with TRBJ1-2; perhaps TRBD1 as D (6 bases). This CDR3 spans 15 amino acids. Germline CDR1 is MDHEN and CDR2 is SYDVKM. V dropped 5 bases and J dropped 9 bases, with 22 bases sitting between them. The CDR3 DNA reads as TGTGCCAGCAGTGTATCAGGGGCTCTGAGGAGCAGCTACACCTTC. Amino acids: CASSVSGALRSSYTF.

At least ten counts were recorded for this clonotype. The genes are TRBV2 and TRBJ2-5, with 14 bases lining up with TRBD2. This CDR3 has 16 residues. Germline assignment: CDR1 SNHLY and CDR2 FYNNEI. The trim removed 10 bases at V and 1 base at J, leaving 8 bases unmatched. This CDR3 reads CAITGLAGDAQETQYF. The DNA for the CDR3 is TGTGCCATTACGGGACTAGCGGGGGATGCCCAAGAGACCCAGTACTTC.

This clonotype appeared many times. The chain combines TRBV20-1 with TRBJ2-5; TRBD2 matches at 7 bases. Germline CDR1 DFQATT, CDR2 SNEGSKA (reference sequence). The trim removed 3 bases at V and 1 base at J, leaving 5 bases unmatched. CDR3 length: 14 amino acids. CDR3 loop: CSARELAAQETQYF. The DNA for the CDR3 is TGCAGTGCTAGGGAGCTAGCGGCCCAAGAGACCCAGTACTTC.

The chain is built from TRBV27 and TRBJ1-5; 7 positions match TRBD1. J gave up 7 bases and V 10 bases, and 13 bases lay outside the gene matches. The CDR3 sequence is 14 residues long. CDR1 and CDR2 from the germline V gene are MNHEY and SMNVEV (reference sequence). CDR3 DNA: TGTGCCACCGCTACAGGGGTTGTGGGCCAGCCCCAGCATTTT. It yields the protein CATATGVVGQPQHF.

The table lists this clonotype with many counts. V and J are TRBV11-3 and TRBJ2-6; 8 bases align to TRBD1. The CDR3 extends over 18 amino acids. In germline, CDR1 is SGHNT, CDR2 YENEEA. With 3 bases clipped from V and 0 bases from J, the junction kept 7 bases outside the gene matches. CDR3 in amino acids: CASSFPGQVHSGANVLTF. The CDR3 DNA sequence: TGTGCCAGCAGCTTCCCGGGACAGGTCCACTCTGGGGCCAACGTCCTGACTTTC.

This clonotype was recorded at least ten times. The CDR3 DNA reads as TGTGCCTGGGGGAGGGACAGTACCTCCTACGAGCAGTACTTC. Amino acids: CAWGRDSTSYEQYF. This chain uses TRBV30 with TRBJ2-7; D possibly matches TRBD1 or TRBD2 (7 bases each). Germline V gives CDR1 GTSNPN, CDR2 SVGIG (reference sequence). This CDR3 has 14 amino acids. The V end lost 5 bases, the J end lost 0 bases, and 14 bases lay between the germline ends. Based on the CDR3 plus reference TRBV30 and TRBJ2-7, the full variable domain is SQTIHQWPATLVQPVGSPLSLECTVEGTSNPNLYWYRQAAGRGLQLLFYSVGIGQISSEVPQNLSASRPQDRQFILSSKKLLLSDSGFYLCAWGRDSTSYEQYFGPGTRLTVT.

This clonotype was picked up many times. This chain connects TRBV12-3 or TRBV12-4 to TRBJ1-5; D unclear. The length of the CDR3 is 11 residues. Trimming shortened V by 4 bases and J by 10 bases, and 8 bases separated the two germline ends. The CDR3 protein is CASSSGSPQHF. CDR3 nucleotide sequence: TGTGCCAGCAGTTCTGGAAGTCCCCAGCATTTT.

The table lists this clonotype with many counts. The chain links TRBV19 to TRBJ1-1; D may be TRBD1 (5 bases). The ends were cut back, 5 bases at V and 4 bases at J, with 14 bases in the middle. This CDR3 is built from 14 residues. From germline, CDR1 is LNHDA and CDR2 SQIVND (reference sequence). The CDR3 DNA sequence: TGTGCCAGTAGTCCGCGTTCAGGGCTCACTGAAGCTTTCTTT. Translated, it gives CASSPRSGLTEAFF.

This clonotype was counted ten times or more. A much larger clone sits a single nucleotide away, making a read error possible. V gene TRBV7-9 combines with J gene TRBJ1-2; no clear D. The CDR3 contains 11 residues. Trimming removed 6 bases at V and 8 bases at J, with 10 bases between. CDR1 is SEHNR and CDR2 is FQNEAQ in the germline V gene (reference sequence). CDR3 DNA: TGTGCCAGCAGTTTTAACCAGGGCTACACCTTC. This translates into CASSFNQGYTF.

The table lists this clonotype with many counts. This chain connects TRBV19 to TRBJ2-4, with D possibly matching TRBD2 (5 bases). Germline V gives CDR1 LNHDA, CDR2 SQIVND (reference sequence). The length of the CDR3 is 12 residues. V lost 5 bases to trimming and J lost 8 bases, with 10 bases between them. CDR3 DNA: TGTGCCAGTAGTTTCGGGGTGGACATTCAGTACTTC. It yields the protein CASSFGVDIQYF.

This clonotype was detected many times. V and J are TRBV28 and TRBJ2-7; possibly TRBD1 or TRBD2 for D (5 bases each). The V gene's germline CDR1 is MDHEN and CDR2 SYDVKM. Trimming took 7 bases from V and 0 from J, leaving 19 bases between them. This CDR3 spans 16 amino acids. The chain's CDR3 is CASTPPYGTASYEQYF. DNA of the CDR3: TGTGCCAGCACGCCCCCCTACGGGACGGCCTCCTACGAGCAGTACTTC.

The chain employs TRBV12-3 or TRBV12-4 and TRBJ2-3, with D perhaps TRBD1 (5 bases). With 2 bases removed from V and 0 bases from J, the gap between germline ends came to 9 bases. The CDR3 extends over 15 amino acids. The CDR3 spells CASSLRQTSTDTQYF. For the CDR3, the DNA is TGTGCCAGCAGTTTACGACAGACAAGCACAGATACGCAGTATTTT.

This clonotype was detected many times. The chain couples TRBV14 to TRBJ1-1; D not resolved. The length of the CDR3 is 15 residues. CDR1 SGHDN and CDR2 FVKESK come from the germline V gene. V lost 4 bases and J 5 bases, leaving 17 bases between the germline ends. Here the CDR3 reads CASSLGIVGGTEAFF. CDR3 DNA: TGTGCCAGCAGCCTCGGTATCGTGGGCGGGACTGAAGCTTTCTTT. Drawing the rest from reference TRBV14 and TRBJ1-1, the complete variable domain is EAGVTQFPSHSVIEKGQTVTLRCDPISGHDNLYWYRRVMGKEIKFLLHFVKESKQDESGMPNNRFLAERTGGTYSTLKVQPAELEDSGVYFCASSLGIVGGTEAFFGQGTRLTVV.

This clonotype was seen at least ten times. The J gene is TRBJ1-1, the V gene TRBV5-1; maybe TRBD1 (6 bases). Trimming took off 2 bases at V and 0 bases at J, with 14 bases between the two ends. CDR3 length: 16 residues. Germline V lookup: CDR1 SGHRS, CDR2 YFSETQ. The CDR3 nucleotides are TGCGCCAGCAGCTTTGGGGGCGCAGTTATGAACACTGAAGCTTTCTTT. It translates to CASSFGGAVMNTEAFF.

In this sample, this clonotype turned up a few times. V is TRBV5-6 and J is TRBJ1-2; a weak D match, TRBD1 (6 bases). Germline V CDR1 and CDR2: SGHDT, YYEEEE. This CDR3 is built from 14 residues. V lost 2 bases and J lost 8, with 16 bases in between. The CDR3 loop is CASSFFQGITGYTF. The CDR3 DNA is TGTGCCAGCAGCTTTTTTCAGGGGATTACAGGCTACACCTTC.

The rearrangement joins TRBV5-6 to TRBJ1-2; 7 bases align to TRBD1. Germline values: CDR1 SGHDT, CDR2 YYEEEE. V lost 5 bases, J lost 3 bases, and 7 bases stayed unmatched. This CDR3 is 14 amino acids long. The CDR3 here is CASSDGTADYGYTF. CDR3 bases: TGTGCCAGCAGTGACGGGACAGCAGACTATGGCTACACCTTC.

This chain uses TRBV20-1 with TRBJ1-2; D may be TRBD1 (5 bases). The CDR3 has 13 amino acids. Germline V gene data show CDR1 as DFQATT and CDR2 as SNEGSKA (reference sequence). V was shortened by 1 base and J by 4 bases, with 10 bases between the two germline ends. The CDR3 DNA reads TGCAGTGCTAGAGTTGATCAGGGCTATGGCTACACCTTC. Translation: CSARVDQGYGYTF.

This clonotype was counted many times. The rearrangement uses TRBV19 and TRBJ1-1; D is undetermined. CDR1 is LNHDA, CDR2 SQIVND, per germline (reference sequence). V lost 1 base to trimming and J lost 5 bases, with 11 bases between them. The CDR3 loop spans 14 amino acids. The DNA for the CDR3 is TGTGCCAGTAGTATAGGGTCGTTCGGGACTGAAGCTTTCTTT. Protein sequence: CASSIGSFGTEAFF.

The chain is built from TRBV29-1 and TRBJ2-7; 11 positions match TRBD1. The V gene end was trimmed by 5 bases and the J gene end by 3 bases; junction bases not matched to a gene: 6. CDR1 and CDR2 (germline): SQVTM, ANQGSEA. The CDR3 consists of 14 residues. The CDR3 nucleotides are TGCAGCGTTCAATCCGGGACAGGGGGCTACGAGCAGTACTTC. Its protein product is CSVQSGTGGYEQYF.